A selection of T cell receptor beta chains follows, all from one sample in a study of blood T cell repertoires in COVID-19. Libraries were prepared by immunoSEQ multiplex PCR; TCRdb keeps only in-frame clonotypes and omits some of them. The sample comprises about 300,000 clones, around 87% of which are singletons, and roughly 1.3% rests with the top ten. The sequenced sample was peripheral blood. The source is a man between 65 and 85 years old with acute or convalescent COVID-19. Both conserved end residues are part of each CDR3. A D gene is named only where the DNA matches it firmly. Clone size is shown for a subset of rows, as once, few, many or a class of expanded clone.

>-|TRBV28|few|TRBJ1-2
TGTGCCAGCAGATACGACAGAAACTATGGCTACACCTTC
CASRYDRNYGYTF
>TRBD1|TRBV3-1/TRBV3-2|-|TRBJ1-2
TGTGCCAGCAGCCACACAGGGACAGGCCTGTATGGCTACACCTTC
CASSHTGTGLYGYTF
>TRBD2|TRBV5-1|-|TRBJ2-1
TGCGCCAGCAGCCTTCTATTAGCGGGAGAGCAGTTCTTC
CASSLLLAGEQFF
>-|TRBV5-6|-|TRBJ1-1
TGTGCCAGCCCATGGGCCACTGCCCGTAACACTGAAGCTTTCTTT
CASPWATARNTEAFF
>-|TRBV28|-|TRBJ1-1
TGTGCCAGCAGTTTAGGACAGCGAAAAGAAGCTTTCTTT
CASSLGQRKEAFF
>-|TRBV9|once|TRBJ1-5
TGTGCCAGCAGCGCCCTCGGGGGGGATAATCAGCCCCAGCATTTT
CASSALGGDNQPQHF
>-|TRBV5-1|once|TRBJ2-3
TGCGCCAGCAGCTTGGGGCACGGGATGGGGGATACGCAGTATTTT
CASSLGHGMGDTQYF
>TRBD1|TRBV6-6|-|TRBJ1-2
TGTGCCAGCCATGACAGGGGTCCATACTATGGCTACACCTTC
CASHDRGPYYGYTF
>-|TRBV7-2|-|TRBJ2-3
TGTGCCAGCAGCTTCGGGACAAAAACAGATACGCAGTATTTT
CASSFGTKTDTQYF
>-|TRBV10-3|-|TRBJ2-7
TGTGCCATCAGTGATCTGTCCTACGAGCAGTACTTC
CAISDLSYEQYF
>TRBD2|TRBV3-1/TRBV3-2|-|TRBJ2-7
TGTGCCAGCAGCTGGCGCGGGAGGGCAAGCGAGCAGTACTTC
CASSWRGRASEQYF
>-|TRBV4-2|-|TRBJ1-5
TGTGCCAGCAGCCAAACAGGGTTTGGTCAGCCCCAGCATTTT
CASSQTGFGQPQHF
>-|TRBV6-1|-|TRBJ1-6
TGTGCCAGCAGTGAAAAACAGGGCCGTAATTCACCCCTCCACTTT
CASSEKQGRNSPLHF
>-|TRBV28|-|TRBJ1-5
TGTGCCAGCAGTTTGGGCGGGGGGCACGTCAAGCCCCAGCATTTT
CASSLGGGHVKPQHF
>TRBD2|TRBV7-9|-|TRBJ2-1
TGTGCCAGCAGCTTAGACATGGGTAGCGGGACGGGCAATGAGCAGTTCTTC
CASSLDMGSGTGNEQFF
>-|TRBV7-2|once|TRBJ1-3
TGTGCCAGCAGTAATATAGGGGGCTCTGGAAACACCATATATTTT
CASSNIGGSGNTIYF
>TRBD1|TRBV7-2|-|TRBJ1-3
TGTGCCAGCAGCGTTCCAGGGGGCTCTGGAAACACCATATATTTT
CASSVPGGSGNTIYF
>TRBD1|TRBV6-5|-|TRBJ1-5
TGTGCCAGCAGTAGGGGGACAGCCGATCAGCCCCAGCATTTT
CASSRGTADQPQHF
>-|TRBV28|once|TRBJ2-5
TGTGCCAGCAGTTTGGGCCTTAGCGGCCTAACGCAGGCGACCCAGTACTTC
CASSLGLSGLTQATQYF
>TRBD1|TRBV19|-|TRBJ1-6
TGTGCCAGTAGTATAAGGACAGGGGACGGACCCCTCCACTTT
CASSIRTGDGPLHF
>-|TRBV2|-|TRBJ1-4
TGTGCCAGCAGTGACCAGGGTCTGGTAACTAATGAAAAACTGTTTTTT
CASSDQGLVTNEKLFF
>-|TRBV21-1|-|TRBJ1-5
TGTGCCAGTGGACAGGGCGACAATCAGCCCCAGCATTTT
CASGQGDNQPQHF
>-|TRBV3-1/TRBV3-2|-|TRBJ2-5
TGTGCCAGCAGCCAAGCCGGGGGCCAAGAGACCCAGTACTTC
CASSQAGGQETQYF
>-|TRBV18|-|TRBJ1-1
TGTGCCAGCTCACCCGATCCCTCGGTCACTGAAGCTTTCTTT
CASSPDPSVTEAFF
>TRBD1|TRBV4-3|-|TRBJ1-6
TGCGCCAGCAGCCAAGGGGACAGTGTTAATTCACCCCTCCACTTT
CASSQGDSVNSPLHF
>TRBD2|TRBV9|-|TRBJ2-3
TGTGCCAGCAGCGTAGGACTAGCGGGAGGTGGAACAGATACGCAGTATTTT
CASSVGLAGGGTDTQYF
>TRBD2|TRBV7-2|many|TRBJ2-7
TGTGCCAGCAGCTTATCGGGGGGGGCTCCAAGTATATACGAGCAGTACTTC
CASSLSGGAPSIYEQYF
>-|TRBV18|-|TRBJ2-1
TGTGCCAGCTCACCAAAGGGGGGGCTACTCCTCGGGAATGAGCAGTTCTTC
CASSPKGGLLLGNEQFF
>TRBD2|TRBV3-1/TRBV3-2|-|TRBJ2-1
TGTGCCAGCAGCCACATAGCGGGGGCCCTCATTGAGCAGTTCTTC
CASSHIAGALIEQFF
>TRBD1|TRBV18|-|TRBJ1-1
TGTGCCAGCTCCCCACAGGGGAATGAAGCTTTCTTT
CASSPQGNEAFF
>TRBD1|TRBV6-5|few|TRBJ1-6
TGTGCCAGCAGTTCCGGGACAGGGGGAAATTCACCCCTCCACTTT
CASSSGTGGNSPLHF
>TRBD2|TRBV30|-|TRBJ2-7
TGTGCCTGGAACCCGGGCGGGAGCTCCTACGAGCAGTACTTC
CAWNPGGSSYEQYF
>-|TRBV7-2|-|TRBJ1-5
TGTGCCAGCAGCTTAGGCGGCTGGAGCAATCAGCCCCAGCATTTT
CASSLGGWSNQPQHF
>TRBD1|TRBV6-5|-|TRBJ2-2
TGTGCCAGCACCCCGACAGGGGAGAACACCGGGGAGCTGTTTTTT
CASTPTGENTGELFF
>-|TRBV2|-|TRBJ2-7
TGTGCCAGCAGTGAAGACGCGTCGTACGAGCAGTACTTC
CASSEDASYEQYF
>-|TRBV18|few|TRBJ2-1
TGTGCCAGCTCACCACGTTCGCGGGTCGCCTCCTACAATGAGCAGTTCTTC
CASSPRSRVASYNEQFF
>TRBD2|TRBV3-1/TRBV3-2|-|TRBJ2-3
TGTGCCAGCAGCCAGGGACTAGCTGACGATACGCAGTATTTT
CASSQGLADDTQYF
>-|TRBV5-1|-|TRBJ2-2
TGCGCCAGCAGCTTGGCGGTCGGGGGTTCGGGCACCGGGGAGCTGTTTTTT
CASSLAVGGSGTGELFF
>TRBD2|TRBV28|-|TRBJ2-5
TGTGCCAGCAGTGGAGGACTAGCGGGAGGCGAGACCCAGTACTTC
CASSGGLAGGETQYF
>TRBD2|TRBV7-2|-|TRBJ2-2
TGTGCCAGCAGCTTAAGGCTAGCGGGGGCGAACACCGGGGAGCTGTTTTTT
CASSLRLAGANTGELFF
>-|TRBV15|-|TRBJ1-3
TGTGCCACCAGCAGCCGTGGGGGGTGGGGGGACACCATATATTTT
CATSSRGGWGDTIYF
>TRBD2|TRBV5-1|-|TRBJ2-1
TGCGCCAGCAGCGTTGATCCGGGACTAGGGGCCAATGAGCAGTTCTTC
CASSVDPGLGANEQFF
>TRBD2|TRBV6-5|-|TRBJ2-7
TGTGCCAGCAGGGGACTAGCCGACCCCTACGAGCAGTACTTC
CASRGLADPYEQYF
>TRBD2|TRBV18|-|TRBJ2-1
TGTGCCAGCTCCCTCCCTAGCGGGGGGGCTTCCAATGAGCAGTTCTTC
CASSLPSGGASNEQFF
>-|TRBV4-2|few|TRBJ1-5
TGTGCCAGCAGTCCATGGGGGGTGGATCAGCCCCAGCATTTT
CASSPWGVDQPQHF
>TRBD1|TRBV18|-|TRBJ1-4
TGTGCCAGCTCACAGGGAGCGACAGGGTTGCTGTTTTTT
CASSQGATGLLFF
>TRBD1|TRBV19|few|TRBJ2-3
TGTGCCAGTAGTATATTTCAGGGGGGCACAGATACGCAGTATTTT
CASSIFQGGTDTQYF
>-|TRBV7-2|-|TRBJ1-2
TGTGCCAGCAGCCCGGGGGGGGGTGACTATGGCTACACCTTC
CASSPGGGDYGYTF
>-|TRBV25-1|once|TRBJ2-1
TGTGCCAGCAGTGAATATGGGGGCCCGCATCTTGAGCAGTTCTTC
CASSEYGGPHLEQFF
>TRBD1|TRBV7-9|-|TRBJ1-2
TGTGCCAGCAGCTCACAGGGGGGCTACACCTTC
CASSSQGGYTF
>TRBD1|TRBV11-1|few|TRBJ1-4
TGTGCCAGCAGCGACGGGACAGGTCGTAATGAAAAACTGTTTTTT
CASSDGTGRNEKLFF
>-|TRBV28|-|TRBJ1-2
TGTGCCAGCAGCTCCCCTGGGCAGGGCTTTTATACGGGCTACACCTTC
CASSSPGQGFYTGYTF